Below, one TCR beta chain is given with its context. This clonotype was found many times. No cognate antigen has been identified for it. Base qualities are not at hand, and no much larger clone is one base apart. This sample was included in a study of identical twins (dated by TCRdb to 2016 to 2018). General notes on the study: To test whether fetal clonotypes persist, the study used deep sequencing on TCR alpha and beta repertoires from monozygotic twins, unrelated adults of various ages, and cord blood. Replicate twin experiments were performed at different times using different library preparation protocols to rule out contamination. Beyond this particular receptor, the publication reports: Recombination models systematically underestimated out-of-frame TCR alpha sharing in monozygotic twins but agreed with sharing between unrelated individuals. The excess sharing between twins in beta out-of-frame sequences was weaker because fewer shared sequences reduced the signal-to-noise ratio. Compared with coincidental sharing between unrelated individuals, an excess of low generation-probability sequences was observed among out-of-frame TCR alpha sequences shared between twins. Fewer insertions were carried by abundant cord blood beta clonotypes, a similar but weaker trend appeared in young adult naive repertoires, and no such trend appeared in memory repertoires. Because the same donors could not be followed over many years, the conclusions depended on cross-sectional statistical analysis. Invariant T cells such as MAIT and iNKT could partly confound zero-insertion analyses, although diverse VJ usage argued against such confounding for most clonotypes.

CDR1 and CDR2, per the germline V gene, are SNHLY and FYNNEI. The CDR3 sequence holds 16 residues, the cysteine and phenylalanine included. Of the read, only the CDR3 DNA is kept; its 48 bases are in frame from base 1. The junction carries 18 bases between V and J, which are trimmed by 4 bases and 6 bases respectively. Library construction relied on 5' RACE. Sequencing instrument: Illumina HiSeq 2000. Template switching introduced a universal primer binding site; the final cDNA contained a unique molecular identifier, enabling accurate counting of TCR cDNA molecules. Specific primers in the conserved constant-segment region were used to synthesize first-strand cDNA for the TCR alpha and beta chains. To control for contamination, every cDNA library was double barcoded, receiving both a SMART-Mk sample barcode and Illumina barcodes. TruSeq adapter sequences, together with Illumina sample barcodes, were added in two successive PCR steps. The Illumina HiSeq platform was used with custom primers to sequence TCR alpha and beta cDNA libraries. The original pipeline was this. MiGEC processed the raw reads to extract unique molecular identifiers, while MiXCR was used to determine the CDR3 positions. Recombination models were inferred per individual with the repgenHMM and IGoR tools using an EM algorithm. The analysis of shared clonotypes was done with the tcR package in R, with sharing normalized by the product of cloneset sizes. To study raw recombination free of thymic and clonal selection effects, out-of-frame nonproductive sequences were analyzed. TCRdb redid the processing of the public reads, applying fastp at Q25 and MiXCR, and retained in-frame beta chains. CDR3 protein duplicates are merged, each entry listing the most common genes and DNA. TCRdb assigned the V and J calls; the authors' analysis was not used. The sample table shows 250,000 or so distinct CDR3 sequences, and about an eighth are seen once. Together, the top ten hold about 4% of the sample.

Every donor in the study was a healthy Caucasian. The twin cohort comprised three pairs of female monozygotic twins, all aged roughly 18 to 30 years. Miltenyi CD45RO+ enrichment and human naive T-cell isolation kits were used to isolate memory (CD45RO+) and naive T cells from PBMC. Separately, the same data were catalogued under a study of yellow fever vaccine responses in identical twins. The second source states: According to the authors, in identical twins the way T cells responded to vaccination appeared partly convergent and partly personalized. In identical twins, the study followed T cell clones that responded to the vaccine with precision.

The sequence derives from a woman aged 18-29 years in good health. Sequencing input: memory (CD45RO+) T cells sorted from blood. What this sample's cell subset or site label stands for: CD45RO+ enriched T cells. The V gene is TRBV2 and the J gene is TRBJ2-2; the D gene may be TRBD1 or TRBD2, since each aligns over 5 bases. The CDR3 protein sequence reads: CASSVPGTQSAGELFF. The DNA reads TGTGCCAGCAGTGTACCCGGGACCCAAAGCGCCGGGGAGCTGTTTTTT.